The present TCR beta chain was sequenced within a study of shared T cell receptors in the human thymus. Here immunoSEQ multiplex PCR was the method, and the copy in TCRdb shows in-frame clones only, minus some. The repertoire includes roughly 710,000 clones, 80% to 90% of them detected once, and more than 0.008% sits in the top ten. Germline V gene sequence: CDR1 SNHLY, CDR2 FYNNEI. The junction had 17 bases not matched to a gene; V was cut back by 6 bases and J by 0 bases. The length of the CDR3 is 19 residues. This clone showed up just once. The same data also contributed to another study, on human thymus T cells. As that report states: Congenital heart defects were the reason for the corrective surgery that the donors, healthy Finnish infants, were having. Thymus specimens were resections from corrective heart surgery. Related research described thymic repertoires that were highly overlapping among unrelated individuals.

V gene TRBV2 combines with J gene TRBJ1-5, with 7 bases lining up with TRBD1. The receptor's source is a girl under three years old with a congenital heart defect. Material for sequencing was thymocytes. The CDR3 DNA is TGTGCCAGCAGGCTATCGAGGGGGACAGCAACTTATAGCAATCAGCCCCAGCATTTT. It specifies CASRLSRGTATYSNQPQHF.